This T cell receptor beta chain was captured by sequencing in a study of OX40 agonist ivuxolimab in advanced cancers. The V gene's germline CDR1 is SQVTM and CDR2 ANQGSEA. The ends were cut back, 5 bases at V and 4 bases at J, with 11 bases in the middle. This CDR3 has 12 residues. TCRdb keeps only in-frame clones here, not all; method: immunoSEQ multiplex PCR. The sample has about 81,000 clones; just over 90% are singletons. The genes are TRBV29-1 and TRBJ1-2; a weak D match, TRBD1 (5 bases). This TCR was sampled from an adult with an advanced solid tumor such as melanoma, head and neck, liver or kidney cancer. The sequencing here drew on CD4+ or CD8+ T cells sorted from blood, taken in a trial of the OX40 agonist ivuxolimab. The CDR3 spells CSVPFGGYGYTF. CDR3 DNA: TGCAGCGTTCCCTTCGGGGGCTATGGCTACACCTTC.